A selection of T cell receptor beta chains follows, all from one sample in a study of T cell responses to AZD1222 COVID-19 vaccine. TCRdb's copy holds only in-frame clones and misses some; the assay was immunoSEQ multiplex PCR. Of about 100,000 clones listed, roughly 90% are singletons. The sequenced sample was peripheral blood, obtained 28 days after the second AZD1222 dose. The receptor source for this set is an adult who received the AZD1222 COVID-19 vaccine. Both conserved end residues are trimmed from each CDR3.

TRBV7-9,ASSRTNTGSGSPLH
TRBV7-3,ASSPSGTGNNQPQH
TRBV4-3,ASSQDGTGRFGYT
TRBV7-2,ASSLRTLAGGSDTQY
TRBV19,ASSTPGRVGTGELF
TRBV6-6,ASSSGTEAF
TRBV3-1/TRBV3-2,ASSPRDGAYEQY
TRBV6-5,ASRGTTKETQY
TRBV10-1,ASSVPGYEQY
TRBV24-1,ATSDFTQETQY
TRBV9,ASSVELHANTGELF
TRBV14,ASSQVSSSSTDTQY
TRBV6-5,ASSYVAGFLNSPLH